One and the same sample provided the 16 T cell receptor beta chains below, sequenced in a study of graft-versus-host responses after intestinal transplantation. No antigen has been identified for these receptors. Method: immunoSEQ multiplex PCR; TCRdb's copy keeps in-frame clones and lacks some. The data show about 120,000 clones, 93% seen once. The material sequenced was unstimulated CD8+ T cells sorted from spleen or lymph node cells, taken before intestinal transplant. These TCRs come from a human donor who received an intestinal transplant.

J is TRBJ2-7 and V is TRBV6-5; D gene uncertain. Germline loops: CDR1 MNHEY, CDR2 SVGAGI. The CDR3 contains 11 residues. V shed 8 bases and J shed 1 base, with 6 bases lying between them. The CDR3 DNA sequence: TGTGCCAGCCAGGCTTCCTACGAGCAGTACTTC. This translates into CASQASYEQYF.

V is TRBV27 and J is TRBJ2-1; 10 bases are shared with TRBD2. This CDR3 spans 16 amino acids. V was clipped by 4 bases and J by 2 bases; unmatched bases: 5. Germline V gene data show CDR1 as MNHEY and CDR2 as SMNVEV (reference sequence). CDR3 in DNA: TGTGCCAGCAGTTGGACTAGCGGCTTAACCTACAATGAGCAGTTCTTC. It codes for CASSWTSGLTYNEQFF.

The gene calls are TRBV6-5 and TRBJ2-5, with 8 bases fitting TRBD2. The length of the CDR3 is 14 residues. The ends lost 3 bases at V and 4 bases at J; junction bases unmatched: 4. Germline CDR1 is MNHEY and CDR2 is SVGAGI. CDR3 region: CASSYLAGPETQYF. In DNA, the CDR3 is TGTGCCAGCAGTTATCTAGCGGGCCCAGAGACCCAGTACTTC.

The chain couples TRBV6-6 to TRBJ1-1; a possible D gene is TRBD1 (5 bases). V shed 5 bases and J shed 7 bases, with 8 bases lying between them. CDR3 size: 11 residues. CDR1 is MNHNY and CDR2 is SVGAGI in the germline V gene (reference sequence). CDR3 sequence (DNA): TGTGCCAGCAGTATCGGGGGTGAAGCTTTCTTT. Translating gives CASSIGGEAFF.

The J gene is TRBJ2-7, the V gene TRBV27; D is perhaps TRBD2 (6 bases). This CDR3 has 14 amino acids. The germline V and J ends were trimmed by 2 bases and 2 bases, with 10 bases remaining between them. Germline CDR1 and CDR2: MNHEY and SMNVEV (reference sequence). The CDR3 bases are TGTGCCAGCAGTTTAAATAGCGGAGCCTACGAGCAGTACTTC. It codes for CASSLNSGAYEQYF.

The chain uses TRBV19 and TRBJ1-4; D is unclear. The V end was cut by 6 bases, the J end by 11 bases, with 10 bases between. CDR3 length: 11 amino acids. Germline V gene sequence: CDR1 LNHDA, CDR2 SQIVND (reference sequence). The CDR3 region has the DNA TGTGCCAGTAGCAAGGACCGTAAACTGTTTTTT. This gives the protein CASSKDRKLFF.

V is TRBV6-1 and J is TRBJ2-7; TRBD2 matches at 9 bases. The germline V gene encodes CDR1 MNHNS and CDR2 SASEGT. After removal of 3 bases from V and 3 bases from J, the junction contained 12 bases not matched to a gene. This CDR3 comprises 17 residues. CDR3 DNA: TGTGCCAGCAGTGAGGGTAGAGGGGCGGGAGGGTTCTACGAGCAGTACTTC. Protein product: CASSEGRGAGGFYEQYF.

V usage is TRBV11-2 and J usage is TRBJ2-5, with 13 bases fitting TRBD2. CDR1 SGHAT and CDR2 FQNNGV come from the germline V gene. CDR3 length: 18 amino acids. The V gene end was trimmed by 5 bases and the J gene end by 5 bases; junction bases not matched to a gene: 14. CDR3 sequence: CASSHLGWTSGRGETQYF. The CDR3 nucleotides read TGTGCCAGCAGCCACCTAGGATGGACTAGCGGGAGAGGGGAGACCCAGTACTTC. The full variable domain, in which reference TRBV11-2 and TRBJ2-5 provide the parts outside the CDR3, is EAGVAQSPRYKIIEKRQSVAFWCNPISGHATLYWYQQILGQGPKLLIQFQNNGVVDDSQLPKDRFSAERLKGVDSTLKIQPAKLEDSAVYLCASSHLGWTSGRGETQYFGPGTRLLVL.

CDR3 coding DNA: TGTGCCAGCAGTTTAGCCGGGGAGGGTAGCGGTACTAGCACAGATACGCAGTATTTT. This translates into CASSLAGEGSGTSTDTQYF. The chain couples TRBV28 to TRBJ2-3; 7 bases agree with TRBD2. CDR1 MDHEN and CDR2 SYDVKM come from the germline V gene. This CDR3 is 19 amino acids long. J was trimmed by 0 bases and V by 2 bases; bases with no gene match: 14.

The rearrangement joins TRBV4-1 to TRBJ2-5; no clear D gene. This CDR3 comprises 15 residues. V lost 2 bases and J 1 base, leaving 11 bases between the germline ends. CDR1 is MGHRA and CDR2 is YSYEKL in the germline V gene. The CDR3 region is CASSQTNWVQETQYF. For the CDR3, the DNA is TGCGCCAGCAGCCAAACTAACTGGGTCCAAGAGACCCAGTACTTC.

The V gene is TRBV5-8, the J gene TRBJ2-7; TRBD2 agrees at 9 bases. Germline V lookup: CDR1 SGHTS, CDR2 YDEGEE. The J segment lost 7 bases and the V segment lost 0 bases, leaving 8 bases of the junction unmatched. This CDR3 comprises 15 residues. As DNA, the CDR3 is TGTGCCAGCAGCTTGGCGGCTAGCGGGGTGAGGGAGCAGTACTTC. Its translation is CASSLAASGVREQYF.

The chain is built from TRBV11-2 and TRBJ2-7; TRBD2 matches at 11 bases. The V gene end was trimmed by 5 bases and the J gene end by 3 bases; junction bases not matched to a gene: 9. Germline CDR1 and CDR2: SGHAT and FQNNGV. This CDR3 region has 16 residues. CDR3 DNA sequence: TGTGCCAGCAGCCCCTCGACTAGCGGGATAATCTACGAGCAGTACTTC. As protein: CASSPSTSGIIYEQYF.

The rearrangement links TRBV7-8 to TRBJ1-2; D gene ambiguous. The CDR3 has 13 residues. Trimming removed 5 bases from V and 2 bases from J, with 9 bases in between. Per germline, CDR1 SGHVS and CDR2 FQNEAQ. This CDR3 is CASSRSLNYGYTF. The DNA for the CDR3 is TGTGCCAGCAGCCGCAGTCTAAACTATGGCTACACCTTC. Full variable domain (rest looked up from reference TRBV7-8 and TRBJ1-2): GAGVSQSPRYKVAKRGQDVALRCDPISGHVSLFWYQQALGQGPEFLTYFQNEAQLDKSGLPSDRFFAERPEGSVSTLKIQRTQQEDSAVYLCASSRSLNYGYTFGSGTRLTVV.

The CDR3 here is CASGPFNEQFF. The CDR3 coding sequence is TGTGCTAGTGGACCTTTCAATGAGCAGTTCTTC. The chain employs TRBV12-5 and TRBJ2-1; no firm D call. Germline lookup yields CDR1 LGHNT and CDR2 FRNRAP. Trimming cost V 6 bases and J 6 bases, with 6 bases left between them. This CDR3 has 11 amino acids. Complete variable domain (other parts from reference TRBV12-5 and TRBJ2-1): DARVTQTPRHKVTEMGQEVTMRCQPILGHNTVFWYRQTMMQGLELLAYFRNRAPLDDSGMPKDRFSAEMPDATLATLKIQPSEPRDSAVYFCASGPFNEQFFGPGTRLTVL.

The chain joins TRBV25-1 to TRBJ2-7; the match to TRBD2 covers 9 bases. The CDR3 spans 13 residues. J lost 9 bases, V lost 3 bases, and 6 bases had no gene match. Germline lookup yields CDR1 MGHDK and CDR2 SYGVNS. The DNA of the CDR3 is TGTGCCAGCAGTGAGTCAAAGCGGGGGGTGCAGTACTTC. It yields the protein CASSESKRGVQYF.

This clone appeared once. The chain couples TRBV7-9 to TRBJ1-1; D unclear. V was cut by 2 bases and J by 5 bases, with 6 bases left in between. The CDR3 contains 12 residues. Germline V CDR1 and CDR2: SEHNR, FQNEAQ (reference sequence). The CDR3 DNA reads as TGTGCCAGCAGCTTACGGGGAACTGAAGCTTTCTTT. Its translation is CASSLRGTEAFF.